This T cell receptor beta chain was retrieved from a study of T cell repertoires in cytomegalovirus infection. In the study overall: Both recently identified HLA-C-restricted and well-studied HLA-B-restricted CMV epitopes were used in the study. It can be stated that public TCR beta signatures indicated CMV infection as well as a matching HLA type. Findings and caveats of the study: The study found HLA-C-restricted CMV-specific TCR beta clonotypes dominating the ex vivo response. Using cumulative public TCR beta family frequency, the authors identified those who carried CMV together with the relevant HLA.

This clonotype was seen more than once but under ten times. No antigen is known for it. From the reads, TCRdb called clonotypes with MiXCR, one entry per CDR3 protein. The sample includes approximately 990,000 distinct CDR3 sequences, about a third of them seen just once. Trimming removed 6 bases from V and 8 bases from J, with 15 bases in between. Germline V gene sequence: CDR1 MNHNS, CDR2 SASEGT. This CDR3 spans 13 amino acids. The source material was cultured CD8+ T cells from PBMCs, sampled from culture after CMV antigen stimulation. This clonotype was sampled from a human donor in good health (CMV status not recorded). Some clones in this sample may be carry-over from other donors' samples. The chain employs TRBV6-1 and TRBJ2-3; D is perhaps TRBD1 or TRBD2 (6 bases each). CDR3: CASSHDRRGTQYF. CDR3 nucleotides: TGTGCCAGCAGCCACGACAGGCGGGGTACGCAGTATTTT.